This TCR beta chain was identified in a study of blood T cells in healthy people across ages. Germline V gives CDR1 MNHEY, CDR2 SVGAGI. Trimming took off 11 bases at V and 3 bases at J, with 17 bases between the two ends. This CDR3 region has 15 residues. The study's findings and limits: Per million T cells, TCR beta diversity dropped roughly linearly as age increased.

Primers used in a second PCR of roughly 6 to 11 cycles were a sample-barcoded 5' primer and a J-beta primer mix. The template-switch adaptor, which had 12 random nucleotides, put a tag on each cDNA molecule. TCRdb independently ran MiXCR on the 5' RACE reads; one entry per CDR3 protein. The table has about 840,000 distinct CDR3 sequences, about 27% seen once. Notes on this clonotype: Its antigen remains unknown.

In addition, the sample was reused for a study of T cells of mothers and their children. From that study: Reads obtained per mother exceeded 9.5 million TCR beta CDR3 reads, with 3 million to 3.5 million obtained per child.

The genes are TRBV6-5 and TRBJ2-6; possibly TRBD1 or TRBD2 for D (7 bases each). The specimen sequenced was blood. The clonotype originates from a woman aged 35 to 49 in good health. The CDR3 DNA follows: TGTGCCTCCAGGGGGGGGTTAGGTGGGGCCAACGTCCTGACTTTC. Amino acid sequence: CASRGGLGGANVLTF.